The present T cell receptor (beta chain) was sequenced within a study of radiation and T cells in renal cell carcinoma. Study-level points and caveats: Baseline intratumoral clonotype presence is unknown without pretreatment biopsies.

For this clone: Its matching antigen is unknown.

V dropped 2 bases and J dropped 0 bases, with 12 bases sitting between them. CDR1 is SGHNT, CDR2 YYREEE, per germline (reference sequence). CDR3 size: 16 residues. Time point: blood 4 weeks post-SBRT, at nephrectomy. Treatment: 15 Gy SBRT to primary tumor, nephrectomy 4 weeks later. Produced via immunoSEQ multiplex PCR; TCRdb's table is partial and in-frame only. This sample has approximately 150,000 clones, with about 88% found just once. This sequence joins TRBV5-4 and TRBJ1-3; D gene uncertain. The sequence was collected from a woman aged 50 to 65 with renal cell carcinoma. The sequences come from blood, collected from a patient whose treatment included radiotherapy and nephrectomy. The CDR3 spells CASSFLTANSGNTIYF. DNA of the CDR3: TGTGCCAGCAGCTTCCTAACCGCGAACTCTGGAAACACCATATATTTT.